This TCR beta chain was recovered during a study of glioma-infiltrating T cells after dendritic cell vaccination. Overall study results and limits: Survival was not directly related to TCR clonality in these patients. Higher pretreatment TIL content predicted longer progression-free time and survival.

Details on this clone: Its cognate antigen is unknown.

Only in-frame clones appear in the TCRdb table, and some are missing; sequencing was by immunoSEQ multiplex PCR. The data show roughly 10,000 clones, about 80% seen once. Time point given: after dendritic cell vaccination, including at tumor progression/relapse. This CDR3 comprises 12 residues. V was trimmed by 3 bases and J by 3 bases, leaving 6 bases between them. Germline V gene lookup returns CDR1 SGHDN and CDR2 FVKESK. The sequencing used blood, collected after dendritic cell vaccination. The origin of this receptor is a human donor with glioblastoma. This sequence joins TRBV14 and TRBJ2-7; D gene uncertain. DNA of the CDR3: TGTGCCAGCAGCCACTACAGCTACGAGCAGTACTTC. Protein: CASSHYSYEQYF.